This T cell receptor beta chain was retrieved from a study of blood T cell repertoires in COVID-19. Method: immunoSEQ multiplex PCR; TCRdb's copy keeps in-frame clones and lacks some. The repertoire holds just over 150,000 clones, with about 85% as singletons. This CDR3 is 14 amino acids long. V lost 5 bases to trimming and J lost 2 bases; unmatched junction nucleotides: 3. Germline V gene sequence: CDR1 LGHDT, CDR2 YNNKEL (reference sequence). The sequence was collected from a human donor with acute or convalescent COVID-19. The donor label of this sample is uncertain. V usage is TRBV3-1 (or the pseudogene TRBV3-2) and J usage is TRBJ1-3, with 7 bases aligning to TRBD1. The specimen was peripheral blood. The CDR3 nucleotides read TGTGCCAGCAGCAGGGGGCGACCTGGAAACACCATATATTTT. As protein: CASSRGRPGNTIYF.